A few counts support the clone carrying this TCR beta chain. Its antigen is still unknown. The data were obtained in a study of T cells in Graves' hyperthyroidism and ophthalmopathy. Looking at the study overall: Peripheral blood specimens were obtained at initial diagnosis, prior to any treatment. Broader study findings: The model made its ophthalmopathy prediction, and onset followed a median approximately 7 months later.

Regions amplified from RNA transcripts were the TCR beta CDR3 regions. HTBI primers were used for first-round RT-PCR of the TCR CDR3. In TCRdb, the multiplex PCR reads were re-called with MiXCR into one record per CDR3 protein. The data hold some 200,000 distinct CDR3 sequences, with around a sixth observed a single time. Germline lookup yields CDR1 SGHVS and CDR2 FNYEAQ. This CDR3 has 14 amino acids. J lost 8 bases, V lost 5 bases, and 11 bases had no gene match. It was uncontrolled infection, other autoimmune disease, pregnancy or lactation that excluded patients. PBMCs were sourced from more than 9 ml fresh peripheral blood.

The V call is TRBV7-6, the J call TRBJ1-2; 7 nucleotides align to TRBD1. Sequenced input: blood. This sequence originates from a woman in her forties or fifties with Graves' hyperthyroidism. CDR3 coding DNA: TGTGCCAGCAGCGGGCGACAGGGTCGATGGGGCTACACCTTC. Amino acid sequence: CASSGRQGRWGYTF.